The subject of this entry is one T cell receptor beta chain. This clonotype has at least ten counts. The antigen it binds to is not known. Base quality data are lacking; no much larger clone is found one base away. Every donor was a healthy Caucasian. The twin cohort consisted of three pairs of female monozygotic twins, all aged roughly 18 to 29 years. Peripheral blood mononuclear cells were used as the source from which RNA for TCR libraries was isolated. This specimen comes from a study of identical twins (dated by TCRdb to 2015 to 2016). Notes on the research overall: The study deep-sequenced TCR alpha and beta repertoires from monozygotic twins, unrelated adults of various ages and cord blood to test whether fetal clonotypes persist. To rule out contamination, replicate twin experiments were performed at different times with different library preparation protocols.

Broad study findings and their caveats: Abundant cord blood beta clonotypes had fewer insertions, young adult naive repertoires showed a similar but weaker trend, and memory repertoires showed no such trend. Excess twin sharing in beta out-of-frame sequences was weaker because fewer shared sequences lowered the signal-to-noise ratio. Compared with coincidental sharing between unrelated individuals, out-of-frame TCR alpha sequences shared between twins showed an excess of sequences with low generation probability. Recombination models systematically underestimated out-of-frame TCR alpha sharing in monozygotic twins but agreed with sharing between unrelated individuals. Invariant T cells such as MAIT and iNKT could partly confound zero-insertion analyses, though diverse VJ usage argued against this for most clonotypes. Because the same donors could not be followed over many years, the conclusions depended on cross-sectional statistical analysis.

At the junction V is shortened by 0 bases and J by 3 bases; bases outside the gene matches: 2. The germline V gene (reference sequence) supplies CDR1 DFQATT and CDR2 SNEGSKA. CDR3 length: 14 amino acids, cysteine to phenylalanine. Only the CDR3 DNA stays, 42 bases, in frame from base 1. Libraries were made using 5' RACE. The sequencer listed for this sample is Illumina HiSeq 2000. Template switching added a universal primer binding site, and the final cDNA carried a unique molecular identifier that allowed TCR cDNA molecules to be counted accurately. First-strand cDNA for TCR alpha and beta chains was synthesized from specific primers in the conserved constant-segment region. Each cDNA library was double barcoded, with a SMART-Mk sample barcode plus Illumina barcodes, to control for contamination. TruSeq adapter sequences along with Illumina sample barcodes were introduced in two successive PCR steps. The TCR alpha and beta cDNA libraries were sequenced on the Illumina HiSeq platform using custom primers. The paper's processing steps were these. Raw reads were processed with MiGEC to extract unique molecular identifiers, and MiXCR was used to determine CDR3 positions. For each individual, recombination models were inferred using an EM algorithm with the repgenHMM and IGoR tools. The analysis of shared clonotypes was done with the tcR package in R, with sharing normalized by the product of cloneset sizes. To study raw recombination without the effects of thymic and clonal selection, out-of-frame nonproductive sequences were analyzed. The public reads were run again by TCRdb, first through fastp at Q25 and then through MiXCR, and only productive beta chains were kept. Every CDR3 protein is listed once, alongside the most common genes and DNA of its rows. TCRdb, rather than the study authors, made the V and J calls. Present in this sample are roughly 720,000 distinct CDR3 sequences, around a sixth of which were seen just once. The ten largest make up roughly 13% of the sample.

This sample also appeared in a second study, on T cells expressing NK-cell markers. From the second report: Under ten donors provided sorted CD3+CD56+NKG2C+, CD3+CD56+NKG2C- and CD3+CD56-NKG2C+ T-cell subsets, whose TCR beta-chain repertoires were profiled. Seven of the eight sequenced donors were HCMV-seropositive and one was HCMV-seronegative. In several experiments an anti-gammadeltaTCR antibody was added to restrict sorting to alphabetaTCR-expressing T cells. In about six donors, the dominant CD3+CD56+NKG2C+ clonotypes were found to rank among the top 10 CD8+ clonotypes and to make up about 1.0-7.0% of CD8+ T cells. Those dominant clonotypes were again the most abundant among CD3+CD56-NKG2C+ cells in a handful of donors, at about 25-65%. It remained unclear whether the expanded NKG2C-expressing T cell clones were specific for HCMV antigens. The study sequenced eight donors, all healthy volunteers chosen at random: three men and five women. HCMV-specific IgG was detected in serum with a commercial ELISA kit to determine HCMV serostatus. Bulk peripheral blood T-cell repertoires were additionally sequenced from unsorted PBMC for over five donors. MIGEC was used to demultiplex reads and group the reads by UMI, and MiTCR was used to assemble and quantify clonotypes. Only TCR cDNA sequences supported by at least two reads were kept to exclude erroneous sequences. The tcR package was used for downstream repertoire analysis, and clonotypes were matched across fractions by CDR3 nucleotide sequence plus V segment. Antigen specificity was annotated against VDJdb with VDJmatch, allowing one amino acid substitution in CDR3.

The receptor was isolated from a woman younger than 30 in good health. This sequence uses TRBV20-1 and TRBJ1-2; TRBD1 aligns with 9 central bases. Sequencing was done on a sample of PBMCs. The sequenced DNA is TGCAGTGCTAGAGATACAGGGGGCGACTATGGCTACACCTTC. Translation gives CSARDTGGDYGYTF.